A single sample gave rise to the 12 T cell receptor beta chains below, sequenced in a study of cytomegalovirus exposure and HLA in healthy donors. The PCR used 60 Vbeta and 13 Jbeta primers. The assay was immunoSEQ multiplex PCR, and TCRdb's table has in-frame clones only and misses some. The sample includes around 120,000 clones, about 74% of them seen just once. Sequencing was carried out using PBMCs. The receptors originated from a woman aged 40 to 55 in good health and CMV-seropositive.

V gene TRBV19 combines with J gene TRBJ1-2; 7 bases align to TRBD1. CDR1 and CDR2 (germline): LNHDA, SQIVND (reference sequence). V gave up 4 bases and J gave up 2 bases; unmatched junction bases: 10. There are 16 residues in the CDR3. The CDR3 loop reads CASSTQLTGPNYGYTF. CDR3 coding DNA: TGTGCCAGTAGTACTCAATTGACAGGGCCCAACTATGGCTACACCTTC.

This clone was counted once. The chain has TRBV6-4 and TRBJ2-5; 8 bases are a match to TRBD2. Per the germline V gene, CDR1 is MRHNA and CDR2 is SNTAGT. The CDR3 is 11 residues long. With 9 bases clipped from V and 5 bases from J, the junction kept 2 bases outside the gene matches. The CDR3 reads CARSGSETQYF. The CDR3 nucleotides read TGTGCCAGGAGCGGGAGTGAGACCCAGTACTTC.

This clone has more than one count but fewer than ten. J is TRBJ2-5 and V is TRBV27; D is perhaps TRBD2 (5 bases). Trimming pared 2 bases from V and 2 bases from J, leaving 12 bases between. The CDR3 contains 15 residues. Germline assignment: CDR1 MNHEY and CDR2 SMNVEV (reference sequence). CDR3 protein: CASSLLGRTQETQYF. The CDR3 DNA reads as TGTGCCAGCAGTTTACTTGGCAGGACTCAAGAGACCCAGTACTTC.

CDR3 nucleotides: TGTGCCAGCAGCTTAGGGCGGCAAGAGACCCAGTACTTC. It encodes CASSLGRQETQYF. This chain joins TRBV7-8 and TRBJ2-5; no clear D. CDR1 and CDR2 from the germline V gene are SGHVS and FQNEAQ. The CDR3 has 13 amino acids. V dropped 1 base and J dropped 2 bases, with 5 bases sitting between them.

The chain links TRBV5-4 to TRBJ1-3; 10 bases agree with TRBD1. Unmatched junction bases numbered 7, after V lost 4 bases and J lost 0 bases. The CDR3 has 17 amino acids. Germline V gives CDR1 SGHNT, CDR2 YYREEE (reference sequence). DNA for the CDR3: TGTGCCAGCAGCCCCTGGACAGGGGGGAACTCTGGAAACACCATATATTTT. Protein: CASSPWTGGNSGNTIYF.

The genes are TRBV5-1 and TRBJ1-1; no clear D. CDR1 is SGHRS, CDR2 YFSETQ, per germline. The V end lost 6 bases, the J end lost 2 bases, and 14 bases lay between the germline ends. CDR3 size: 14 residues. CDR3 DNA: TGCGCCAGCACTACAGAGCCGGCAAACACTGAAGCTTTCTTT. Amino acids: CASTTEPANTEAFF. Full variable domain (missing parts from reference TRBV5-1 and TRBJ1-1): KAGVTQTPRYLIKTRGQQVTLSCSPISGHRSVSWYQQTPGQGLQFLFEYFSETQRNKGNFPGRFSGRQFSNSRSEMNVSTLELGDSALYLCASTTEPANTEAFFGQGTRLTVV.

The V gene is TRBV4-1, the J gene TRBJ2-6; 9 bases line up with TRBD2. In germline, CDR1 is MGHRA, CDR2 YSYEKL. CDR3 length equals 19 residues. J gave up 3 bases and V 3 bases, and 12 bases lay outside the gene matches. The CDR3 reads CASSQRGGYGDYGANVLTF. CDR3 DNA: TGCGCCAGCAGCCAGCGGGGGGGGTACGGGGACTATGGGGCCAACGTCCTGACTTTC.

V usage is TRBV27 and J usage is TRBJ2-7; 10 nucleotides agree with TRBD2. The germline gives CDR1 MNHEY, CDR2 SMNVEV (reference sequence). The length of the CDR3 is 17 residues. The V and J ends lost 6 bases and 5 bases, in that order; junction bases with no gene match: 16. The CDR3 region has the DNA TGTGCCAGCAGCCCAACTAGCGGGGCGGCCTTAGTAAACGAGCAGTACTTC. Its translation: CASSPTSGAALVNEQYF.

The V call is TRBV5-4, the J call TRBJ2-5, with 7 bases matching TRBD1. The junction had 3 bases not matched to a gene; V was cut back by 3 bases and J by 4 bases. There are 13 residues in the CDR3. Germline CDR1 SGHNT, CDR2 YYREEE (reference sequence). This CDR3 reads CASSSDRRETQYF. In DNA form, the CDR3 reads TGTGCCAGCAGCTCGGACAGGCGAGAGACCCAGTACTTC.

The chain links TRBV29-1 to TRBJ1-5, with a possible D match to TRBD1 (5 bases). This CDR3 region has 13 residues. Germline V CDR1 and CDR2: SQVTM, ANQGSEA. Trimming shortened V by 6 bases and J by 0 bases, and 9 bases separated the two germline ends. The CDR3 here is CSVRRDSNQPQHF. The CDR3 DNA is TGCAGCGTCCGCAGGGATAGCAATCAGCCCCAGCATTTT.

This clone has only a few counts. The rearrangement links TRBV5-7 to TRBJ2-5, with 8 bases identical to TRBD2. TRBV5-7 is filed as an ORF, its function uncertain. The CDR3 consists of 14 residues. V lost 4 bases, J lost 4 bases, and 6 bases stayed unmatched. The CDR3 DNA sequence: TGTGCCAGCAGCGACGGGGGGGCTGGAGAGACCCAGTACTTC. Translation: CASSDGGAGETQYF.

This chain joins TRBV6-1 and TRBJ2-5; tentative D call: TRBD2 (5 bases). The V gene lost 0 bases and the J gene lost 5 bases, with 10 bases spanning the gap. The CDR3 is 14 amino acids. The germline CDR1 and CDR2 sequences are MNHNS and SASEGT. CDR3 loop: CASSEARVGETQYF. CDR3 DNA: TGTGCCAGCAGTGAAGCGAGGGTGGGGGAGACCCAGTACTTC.